The clone carrying this TCR beta chain was recorded a few times. As yet, its antigen is unknown. TCRdb redid the calling of the 5' RACE reads with MiXCR, one entry per CDR3 protein. In the table there are some 350,000 distinct CDR3 sequences, about a sixth of which are singletons. This sample stems from a study of T-cell memory formation after mild COVID-19. Study findings and constraints: In pre-infection memory, a portion of responding clones appeared, which suggested that cross-reactive memory joined.

V was pared by 2 bases and J by 4 bases, with 13 bases between. Per the germline V gene, CDR1 is SGHTA and CDR2 is FQGTGA. CDR3 size: 15 residues. The sequence came from a man between 18 and 29 years old who had mild COVID-19 (a few samples of this study predate the infection). Cell type and time point are not known. The chain carries TRBV7-3 and TRBJ2-3; D is tentatively TRBD1 or TRBD2 (6 bases each). The specimen sequenced was PBMCs or a T cell subset sorted from them (not recorded which). CDR3 protein: CASSLGGPMSDTQYF. The CDR3 DNA reads as TGTGCCAGCAGCTTAGGGGGGCCGATGTCAGATACGCAGTATTTT.